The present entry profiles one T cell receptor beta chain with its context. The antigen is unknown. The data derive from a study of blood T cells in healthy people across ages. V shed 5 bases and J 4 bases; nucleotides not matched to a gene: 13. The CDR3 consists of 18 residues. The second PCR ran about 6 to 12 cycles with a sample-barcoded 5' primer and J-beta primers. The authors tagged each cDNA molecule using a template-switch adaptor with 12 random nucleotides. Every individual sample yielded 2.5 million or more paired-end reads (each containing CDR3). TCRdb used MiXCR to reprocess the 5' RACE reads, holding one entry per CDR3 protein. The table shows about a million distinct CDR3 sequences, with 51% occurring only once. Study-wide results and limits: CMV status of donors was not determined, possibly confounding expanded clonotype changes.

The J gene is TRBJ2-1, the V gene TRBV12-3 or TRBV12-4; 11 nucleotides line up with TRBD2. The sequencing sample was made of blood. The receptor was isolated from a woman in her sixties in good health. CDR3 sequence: CASSPQPGLAGTYNEQFF. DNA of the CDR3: TGTGCCAGCAGTCCCCAACCAGGACTAGCGGGCACGTACAATGAGCAGTTCTTC.